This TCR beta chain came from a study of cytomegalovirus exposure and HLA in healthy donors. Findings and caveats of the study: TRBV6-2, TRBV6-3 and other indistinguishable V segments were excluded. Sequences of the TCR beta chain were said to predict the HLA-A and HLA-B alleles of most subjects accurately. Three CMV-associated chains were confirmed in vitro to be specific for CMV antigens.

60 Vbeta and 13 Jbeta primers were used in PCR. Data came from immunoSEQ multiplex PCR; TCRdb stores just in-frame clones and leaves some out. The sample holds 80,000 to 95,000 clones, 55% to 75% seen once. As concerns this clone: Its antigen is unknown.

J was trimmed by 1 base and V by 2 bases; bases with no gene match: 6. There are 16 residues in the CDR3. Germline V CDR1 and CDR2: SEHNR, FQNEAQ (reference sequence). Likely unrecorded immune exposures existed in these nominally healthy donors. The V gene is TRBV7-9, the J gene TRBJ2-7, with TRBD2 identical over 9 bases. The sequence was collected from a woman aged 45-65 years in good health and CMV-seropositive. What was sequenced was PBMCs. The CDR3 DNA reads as TGTGCCAGCAGCTTACTTTCGACTAGCGGTTCCTACGAGCAGTACTTC. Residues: CASSLLSTSGSYEQYF.